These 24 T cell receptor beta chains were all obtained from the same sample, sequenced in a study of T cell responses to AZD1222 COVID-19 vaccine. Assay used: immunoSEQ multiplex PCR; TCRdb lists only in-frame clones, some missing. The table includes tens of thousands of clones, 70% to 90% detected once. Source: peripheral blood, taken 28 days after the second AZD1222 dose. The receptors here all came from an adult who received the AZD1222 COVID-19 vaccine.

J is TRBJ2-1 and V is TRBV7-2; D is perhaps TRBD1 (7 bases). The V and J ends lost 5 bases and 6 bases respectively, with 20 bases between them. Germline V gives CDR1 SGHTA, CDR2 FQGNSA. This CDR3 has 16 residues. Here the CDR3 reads CASSPNRGGSGNEQFF. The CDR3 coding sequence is TGTGCCAGCAGCCCGAACAGGGGAGGTTCGGGCAATGAGCAGTTCTTC.

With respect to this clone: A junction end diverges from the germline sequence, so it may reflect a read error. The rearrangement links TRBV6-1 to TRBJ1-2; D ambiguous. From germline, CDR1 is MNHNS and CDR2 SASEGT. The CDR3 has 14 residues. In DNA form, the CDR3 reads TGTGCCAGCAGTGAACGATCCCAAAACTATAGCTACACCTTC. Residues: CASSERSQNYSYTF.

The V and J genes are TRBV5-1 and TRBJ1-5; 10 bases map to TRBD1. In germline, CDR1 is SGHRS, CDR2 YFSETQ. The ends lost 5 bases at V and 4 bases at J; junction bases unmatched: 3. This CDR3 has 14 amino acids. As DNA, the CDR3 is TGCGCCAGCAGTGGGGGACAGGGGAATCAGCCCCAGCATTTT. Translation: CASSGGQGNQPQHF.

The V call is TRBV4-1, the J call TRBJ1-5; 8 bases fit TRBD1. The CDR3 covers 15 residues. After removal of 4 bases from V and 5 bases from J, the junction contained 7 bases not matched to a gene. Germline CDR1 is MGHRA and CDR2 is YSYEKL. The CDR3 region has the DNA TGCGCCAGCAGCCCCTTACAGGGGGAGGATCAGCCCCAGCATTTT. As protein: CASSPLQGEDQPQHF.

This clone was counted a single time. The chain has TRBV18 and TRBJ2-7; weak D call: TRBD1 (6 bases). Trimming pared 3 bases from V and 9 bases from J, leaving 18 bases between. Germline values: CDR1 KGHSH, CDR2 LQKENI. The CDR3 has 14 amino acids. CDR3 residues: CASSPVLQGSGQYF. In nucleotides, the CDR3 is TGTGCCAGCTCACCTGTATTACAGGGTTCGGGGCAGTACTTC. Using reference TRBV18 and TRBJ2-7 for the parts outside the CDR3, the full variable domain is NAGVMQNPRHLVRRRGQEARLRCSPMKGHSHVYWYRQLPEEGLKFMVYLQKENIIDESGMPKERFSAEFPKEGPSILRIQQVVRGDSAAYFCASSPVLQGSGQYFGPGTRLTVT.

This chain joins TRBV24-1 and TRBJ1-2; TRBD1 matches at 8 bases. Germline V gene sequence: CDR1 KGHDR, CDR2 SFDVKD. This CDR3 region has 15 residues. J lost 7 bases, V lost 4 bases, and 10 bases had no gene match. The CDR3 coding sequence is TGTGCCACCAGTGACACAGGGACAGGCTTATCTGGCTACACCTTC. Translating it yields CATSDTGTGLSGYTF.

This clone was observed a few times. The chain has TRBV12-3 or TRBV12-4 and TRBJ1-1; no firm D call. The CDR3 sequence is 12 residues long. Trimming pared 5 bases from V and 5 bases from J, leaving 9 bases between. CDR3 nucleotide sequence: TGTGCCAGCAGTCTCCCGGGGACTGAAGCTTTCTTT. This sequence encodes CASSLPGTEAFF.

The CDR3 here is CASSLSRSGNQPQHF. In DNA, the CDR3 is TGTGCCAGCAGTTTATCCAGGAGTGGCAATCAGCCCCAGCATTTT. The chain is built from TRBV27 and TRBJ1-5; no reliable D call. The CDR3 consists of 15 residues. Trimming shortened V by 0 bases and J by 2 bases, and 8 bases separated the two germline ends. CDR1 is MNHEY, CDR2 SMNVEV, per germline (reference sequence).

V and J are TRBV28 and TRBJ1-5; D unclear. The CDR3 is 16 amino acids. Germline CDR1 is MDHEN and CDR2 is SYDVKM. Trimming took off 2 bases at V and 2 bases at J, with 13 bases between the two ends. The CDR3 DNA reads TGTGCCAGCAGTTTAGACCCAGTAGTGGGCAATCAGCCCCAGCATTTT. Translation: CASSLDPVVGNQPQHF.

DNA for the CDR3: TGTGCCAGCAGCTCCCAGGCGGGAGGGGTTTACGAGCAGTACTTC. It is translated as CASSSQAGGVYEQYF. The chain is built from TRBV28 and TRBJ2-7; TRBD2 matches 9 bases. Germline V lookup: CDR1 MDHEN, CDR2 SYDVKM. Germline trimming cut 6 bases from V and 4 bases from J; bases unmatched to any gene: 10. The CDR3 has 15 amino acids.

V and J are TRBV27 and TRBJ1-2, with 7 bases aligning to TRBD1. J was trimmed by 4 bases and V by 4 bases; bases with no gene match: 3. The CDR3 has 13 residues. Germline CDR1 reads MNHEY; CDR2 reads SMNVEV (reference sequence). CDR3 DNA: TGTGCCAGCAGTTACAGGGGTGCCTATGGCTACACCTTC. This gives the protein CASSYRGAYGYTF.

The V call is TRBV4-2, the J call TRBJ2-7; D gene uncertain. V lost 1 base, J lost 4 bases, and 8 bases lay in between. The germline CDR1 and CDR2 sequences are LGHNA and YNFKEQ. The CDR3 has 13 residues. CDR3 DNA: TGTGCCAGCAGCCAAGGGGGTAGTTACGAGCAGTACTTC. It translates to CASSQGGSYEQYF.

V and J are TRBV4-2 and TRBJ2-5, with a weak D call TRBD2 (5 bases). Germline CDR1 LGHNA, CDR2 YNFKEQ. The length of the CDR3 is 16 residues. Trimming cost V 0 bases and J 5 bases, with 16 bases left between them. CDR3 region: CASSQDTSYPGETQYF. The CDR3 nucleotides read TGTGCCAGCAGCCAAGATACATCCTACCCGGGGGAGACCCAGTACTTC.

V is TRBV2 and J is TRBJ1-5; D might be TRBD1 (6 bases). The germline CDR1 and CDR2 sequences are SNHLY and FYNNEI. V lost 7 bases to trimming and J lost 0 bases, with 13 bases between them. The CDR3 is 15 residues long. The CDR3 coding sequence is TGTGCCAGCAAACTACAGGGAAATAGCAATCAGCCCCAGCATTTT. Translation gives CASKLQGNSNQPQHF.

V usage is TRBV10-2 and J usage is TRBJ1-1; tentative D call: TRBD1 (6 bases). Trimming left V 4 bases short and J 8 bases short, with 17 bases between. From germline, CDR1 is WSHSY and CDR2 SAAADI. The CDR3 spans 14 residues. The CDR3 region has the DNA TGCGCCAGCAGTGGCAAAGGGGGGGCAGTCGAAGCTTTCTTT. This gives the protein CASSGKGGAVEAFF.

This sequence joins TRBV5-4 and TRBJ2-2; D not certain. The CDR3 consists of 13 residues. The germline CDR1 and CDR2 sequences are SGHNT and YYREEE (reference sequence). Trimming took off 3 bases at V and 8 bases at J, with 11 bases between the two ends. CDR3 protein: CASSSRLGGELFF. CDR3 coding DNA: TGTGCCAGCAGCTCCCGATTGGGAGGGGAGCTGTTTTTT.

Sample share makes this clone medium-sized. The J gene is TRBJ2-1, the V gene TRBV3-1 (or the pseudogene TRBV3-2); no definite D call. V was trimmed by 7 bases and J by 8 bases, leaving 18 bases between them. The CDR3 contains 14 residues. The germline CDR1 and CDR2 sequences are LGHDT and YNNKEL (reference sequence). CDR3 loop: CASTDPMGGHEQFF. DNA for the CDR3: TGTGCCAGCACCGACCCGATGGGCGGCCATGAGCAGTTCTTC.

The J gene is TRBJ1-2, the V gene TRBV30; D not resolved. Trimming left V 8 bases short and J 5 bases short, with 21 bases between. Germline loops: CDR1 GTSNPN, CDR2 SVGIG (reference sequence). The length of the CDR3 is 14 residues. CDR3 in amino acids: CAAPRPSERYGYTF. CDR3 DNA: TGTGCCGCGCCACGCCCCTCTGAACGTTATGGCTACACCTTC. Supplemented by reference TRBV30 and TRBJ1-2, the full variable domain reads SQTIHQWPATLVQPVGSPLSLECTVEGTSNPNLYWYRQAAGRGLQLLFYSVGIGQISSEVPQNLSASRPQDRQFILSSKKLLLSDSGFYLCAAPRPSERYGYTFGSGTRLTVV.

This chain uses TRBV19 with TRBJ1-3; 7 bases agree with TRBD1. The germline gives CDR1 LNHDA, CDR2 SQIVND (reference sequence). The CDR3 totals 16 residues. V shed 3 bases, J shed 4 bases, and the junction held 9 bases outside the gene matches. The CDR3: CASSIGRGGAGNTIYF. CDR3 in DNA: TGTGCCAGTAGTATTGGTAGAGGGGGCGCGGGAAACACCATATATTTT.

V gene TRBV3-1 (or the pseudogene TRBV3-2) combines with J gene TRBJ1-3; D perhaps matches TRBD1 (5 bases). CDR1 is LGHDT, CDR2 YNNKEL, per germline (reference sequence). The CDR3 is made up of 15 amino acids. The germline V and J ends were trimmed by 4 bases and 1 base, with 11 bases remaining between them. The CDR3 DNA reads TGTGCCAGCAGCCGGCCACAGGTATCTGGAAACACCATATATTTT. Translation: CASSRPQVSGNTIYF.

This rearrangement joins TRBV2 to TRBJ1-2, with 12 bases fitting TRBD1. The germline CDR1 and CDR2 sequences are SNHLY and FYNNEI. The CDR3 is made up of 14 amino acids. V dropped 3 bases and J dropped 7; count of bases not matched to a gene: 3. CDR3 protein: CASSEGQGASGYTF. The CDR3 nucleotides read TGTGCCAGCAGTGAGGGACAGGGGGCCTCTGGCTACACCTTC. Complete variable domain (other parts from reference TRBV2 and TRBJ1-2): EPEVTQTPSHQVTQMGQEVILRCVPISNHLYFYWYRQILGQKVEFLVSFYNNEISEKSEIFDDQFSVERPDGSNFTLKIRSTKLEDSAMYFCASSEGQGASGYTFGSGTRLTVV.

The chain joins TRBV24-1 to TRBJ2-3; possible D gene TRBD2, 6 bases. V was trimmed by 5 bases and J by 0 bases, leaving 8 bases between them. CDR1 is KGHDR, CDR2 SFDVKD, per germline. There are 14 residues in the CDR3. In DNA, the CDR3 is TGTGCCACCAGTGTTGGGACTAGCACAGATACGCAGTATTTT. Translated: CATSVGTSTDTQYF.

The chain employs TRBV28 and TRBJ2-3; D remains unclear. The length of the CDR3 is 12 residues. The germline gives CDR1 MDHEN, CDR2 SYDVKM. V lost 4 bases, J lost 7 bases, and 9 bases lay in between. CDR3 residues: CASSSPPNTQYF. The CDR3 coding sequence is TGTGCCAGCAGTTCCCCCCCTAATACGCAGTATTTT.

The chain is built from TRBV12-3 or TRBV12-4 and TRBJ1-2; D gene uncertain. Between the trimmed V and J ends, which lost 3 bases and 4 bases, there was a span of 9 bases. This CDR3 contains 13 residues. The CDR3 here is CASSLKQPYGYTF. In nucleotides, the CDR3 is TGTGCCAGCAGTTTGAAACAGCCCTATGGCTACACCTTC.